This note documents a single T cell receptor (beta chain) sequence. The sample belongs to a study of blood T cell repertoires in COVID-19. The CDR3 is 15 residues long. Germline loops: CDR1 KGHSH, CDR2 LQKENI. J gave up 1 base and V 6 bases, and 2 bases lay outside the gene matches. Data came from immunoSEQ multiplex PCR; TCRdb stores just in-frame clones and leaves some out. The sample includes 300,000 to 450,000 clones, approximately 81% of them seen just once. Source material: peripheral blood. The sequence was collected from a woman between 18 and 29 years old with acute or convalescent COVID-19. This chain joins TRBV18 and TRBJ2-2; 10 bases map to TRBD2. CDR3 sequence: CASSLAGVNTGELFF. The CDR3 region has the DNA TGTGCCAGCTCGCTAGCGGGGGTGAACACCGGGGAGCTGTTTTTT.